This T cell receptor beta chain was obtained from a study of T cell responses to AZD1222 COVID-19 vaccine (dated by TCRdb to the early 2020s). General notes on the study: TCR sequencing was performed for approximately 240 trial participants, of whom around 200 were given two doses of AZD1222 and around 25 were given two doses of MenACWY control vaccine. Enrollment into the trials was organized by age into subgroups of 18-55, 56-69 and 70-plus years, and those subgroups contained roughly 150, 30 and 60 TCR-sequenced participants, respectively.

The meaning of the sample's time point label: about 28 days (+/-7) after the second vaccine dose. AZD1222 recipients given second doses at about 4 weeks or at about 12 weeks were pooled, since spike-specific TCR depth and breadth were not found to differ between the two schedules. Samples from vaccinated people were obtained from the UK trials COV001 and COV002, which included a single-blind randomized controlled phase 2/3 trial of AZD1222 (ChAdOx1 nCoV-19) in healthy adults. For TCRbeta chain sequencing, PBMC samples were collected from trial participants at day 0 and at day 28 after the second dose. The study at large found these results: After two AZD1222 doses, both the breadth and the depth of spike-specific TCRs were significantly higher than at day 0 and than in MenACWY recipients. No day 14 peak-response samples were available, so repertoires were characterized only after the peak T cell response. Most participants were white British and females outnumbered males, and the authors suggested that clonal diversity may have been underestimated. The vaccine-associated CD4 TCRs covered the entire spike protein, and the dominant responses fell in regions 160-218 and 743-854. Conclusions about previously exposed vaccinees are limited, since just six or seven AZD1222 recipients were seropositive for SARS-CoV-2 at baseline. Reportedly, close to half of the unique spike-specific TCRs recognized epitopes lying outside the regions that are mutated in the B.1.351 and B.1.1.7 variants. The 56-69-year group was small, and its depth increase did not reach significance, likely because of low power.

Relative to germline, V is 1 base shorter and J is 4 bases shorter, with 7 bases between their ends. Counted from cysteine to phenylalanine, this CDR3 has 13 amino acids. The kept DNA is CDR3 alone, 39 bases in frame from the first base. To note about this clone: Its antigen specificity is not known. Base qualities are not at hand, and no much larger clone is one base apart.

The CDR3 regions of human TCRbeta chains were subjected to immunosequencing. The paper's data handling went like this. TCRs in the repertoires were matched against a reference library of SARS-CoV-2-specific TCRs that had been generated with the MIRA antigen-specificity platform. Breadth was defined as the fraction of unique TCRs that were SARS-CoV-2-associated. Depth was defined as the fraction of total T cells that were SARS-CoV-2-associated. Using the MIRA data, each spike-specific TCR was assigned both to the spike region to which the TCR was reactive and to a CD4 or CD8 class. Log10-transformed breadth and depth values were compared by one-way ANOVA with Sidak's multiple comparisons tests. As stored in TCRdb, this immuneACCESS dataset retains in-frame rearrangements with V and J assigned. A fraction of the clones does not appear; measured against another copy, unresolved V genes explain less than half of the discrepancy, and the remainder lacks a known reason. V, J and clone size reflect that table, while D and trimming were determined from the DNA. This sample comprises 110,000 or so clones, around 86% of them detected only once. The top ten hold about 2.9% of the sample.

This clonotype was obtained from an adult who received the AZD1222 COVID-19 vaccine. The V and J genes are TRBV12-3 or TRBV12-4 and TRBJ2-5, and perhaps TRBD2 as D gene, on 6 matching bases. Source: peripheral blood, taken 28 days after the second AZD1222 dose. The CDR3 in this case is CASSLGGLETQYF. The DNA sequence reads TGTGCCAGCAGTTTAGGGGGACTAGAGACCCAGTACTTC.